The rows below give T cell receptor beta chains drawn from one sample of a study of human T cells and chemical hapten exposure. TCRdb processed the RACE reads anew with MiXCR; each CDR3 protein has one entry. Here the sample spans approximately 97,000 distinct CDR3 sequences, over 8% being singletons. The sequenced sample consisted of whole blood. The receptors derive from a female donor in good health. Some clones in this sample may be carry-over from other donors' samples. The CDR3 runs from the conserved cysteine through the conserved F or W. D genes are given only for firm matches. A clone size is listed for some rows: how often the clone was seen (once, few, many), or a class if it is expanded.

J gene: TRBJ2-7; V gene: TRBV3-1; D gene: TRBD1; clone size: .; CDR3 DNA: TGTGCCAGCAGCCAGGAGGACAGGCCCTTTCCCGAGCAGTACTTC; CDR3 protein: CASSQEDRPFPEQYF
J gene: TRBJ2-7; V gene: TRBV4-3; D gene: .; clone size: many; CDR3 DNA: TGCGCCAGCAGCCAAGATTATGGAAAGGGGGTCTACGAGCAGTACTTC; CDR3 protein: CASSQDYGKGVYEQYF
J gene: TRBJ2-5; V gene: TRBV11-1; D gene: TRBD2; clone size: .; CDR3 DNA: TGTGCCAGCAGCCTGGGACTAGCGGTCCAAGAGACCCAGTACTTC; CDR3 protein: CASSLGLAVQETQYF
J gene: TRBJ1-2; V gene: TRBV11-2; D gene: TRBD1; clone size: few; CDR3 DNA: TGTGCCAGCAGCTCTGGGACAGGGAGAGGCTACACCTTC; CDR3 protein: CASSSGTGRGYTF
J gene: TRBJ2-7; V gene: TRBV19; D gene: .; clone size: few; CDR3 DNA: TGTGCCAGTAGGGACCATACTTCAAGCTCCTACGAGCAGTACTTC; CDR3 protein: CASRDHTSSSYEQYF
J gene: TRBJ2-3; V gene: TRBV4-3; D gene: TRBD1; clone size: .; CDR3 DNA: TGCGCCAGCAGTCACGTGGCAGGACAGGGAACAGATACGCAGTATTTT; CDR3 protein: CASSHVAGQGTDTQYF
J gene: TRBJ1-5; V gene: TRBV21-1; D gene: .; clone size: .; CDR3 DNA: TGTGCCAGCTTAAAGAGGAGGTACAATCAGCCCCAGCATTTT; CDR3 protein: CASLKRRYNQPQHF
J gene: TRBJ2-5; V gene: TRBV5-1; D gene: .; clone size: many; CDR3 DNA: TGCGCCAGCAGCTTGGAACGCGGAGAAGAGACCCAGTACTTC; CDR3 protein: CASSLERGEETQYF
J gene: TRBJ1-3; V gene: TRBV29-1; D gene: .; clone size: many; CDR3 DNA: TGCAGCGTTGTAGAGGGCCAAACTGGAAACACCATATATTTT; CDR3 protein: CSVVEGQTGNTIYF
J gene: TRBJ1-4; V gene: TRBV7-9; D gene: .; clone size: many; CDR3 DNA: TGTGCCAGCAGTTTACAAGCCACTAATGAAAAACTGTTTTTT; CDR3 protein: CASSLQATNEKLFF